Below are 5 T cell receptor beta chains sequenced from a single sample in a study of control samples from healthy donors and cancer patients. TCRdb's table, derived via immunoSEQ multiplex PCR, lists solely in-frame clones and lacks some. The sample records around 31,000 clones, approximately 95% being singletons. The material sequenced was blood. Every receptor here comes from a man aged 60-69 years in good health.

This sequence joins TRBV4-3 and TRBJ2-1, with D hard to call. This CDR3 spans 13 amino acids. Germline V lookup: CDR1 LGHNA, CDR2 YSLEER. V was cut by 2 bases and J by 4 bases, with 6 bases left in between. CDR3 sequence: CASSQQQYNEQFF. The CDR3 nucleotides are TGCGCCAGCAGCCAACAACAGTACAATGAGCAGTTCTTC.

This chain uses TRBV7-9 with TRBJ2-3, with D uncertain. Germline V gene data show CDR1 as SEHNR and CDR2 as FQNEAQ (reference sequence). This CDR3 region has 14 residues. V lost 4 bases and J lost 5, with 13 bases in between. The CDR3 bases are TGTGCCAGCAGCTCCTACCTTGAAGTAGATACGCAGTATTTT. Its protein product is CASSSYLEVDTQYF.

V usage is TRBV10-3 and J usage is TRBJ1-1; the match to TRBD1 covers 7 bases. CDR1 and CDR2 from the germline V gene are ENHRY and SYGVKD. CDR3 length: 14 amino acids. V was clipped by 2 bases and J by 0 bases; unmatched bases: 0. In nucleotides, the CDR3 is TGTGCCATCAGTGAGGGACAGGTGAACACTGAAGCTTTCTTT. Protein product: CAISEGQVNTEAFF.

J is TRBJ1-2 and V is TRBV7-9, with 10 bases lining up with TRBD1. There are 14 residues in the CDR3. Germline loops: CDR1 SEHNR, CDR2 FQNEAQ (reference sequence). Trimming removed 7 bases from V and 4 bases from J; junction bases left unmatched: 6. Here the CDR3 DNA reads TGTGCCAGCACCCCGGGACAGGGGTTCTATGGCTACACCTTC. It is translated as CASTPGQGFYGYTF.

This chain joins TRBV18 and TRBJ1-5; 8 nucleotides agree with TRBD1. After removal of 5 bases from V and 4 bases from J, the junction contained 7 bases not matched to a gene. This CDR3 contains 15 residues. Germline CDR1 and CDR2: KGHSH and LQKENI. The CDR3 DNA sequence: TGTGCCAGCTCAACAGCAGGGGGCTCGAATCAGCCCCAGCATTTT. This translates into CASSTAGGSNQPQHF.